This TCR beta chain comes out of a study of early T cells in non-severe SARS-CoV-2 infection. Study background: Chains were not paired, and sequencing was done on bulk RNA from unsorted whole blood.

Notes on this clonotype: Its antigen is unknown.

The CDR3 contains 15 residues. Trimming at V came to 6 bases and at J to 5 bases, leaving 10 bases not matched to a gene. Attached unique molecular identifiers marked individual cDNA molecules. TCRdb independently ran MiXCR on the 5' RACE reads; one entry per CDR3 protein. This table holds about 64,000 distinct CDR3 sequences, 10% to 15% found once. The study's findings and limits: VDJdb matches were skewed toward anti-spike CD8 T cell responses.

This material consisted of whole blood, taken at baseline. This rearrangement joins TRBV12-3 or TRBV12-4 to TRBJ1-2, with TRBD1 matching over 9 bases. This clonotype was sampled from an adult who was a healthcare worker with PCR-confirmed SARS-CoV-2 infection or an uninfected control (not recorded which). The DNA of the CDR3 is TGTGCCAGCAGCCGCACAGGGGGCCGTGCTTATGGCTACACCTTC. Its translation: CASSRTGGRAYGYTF.